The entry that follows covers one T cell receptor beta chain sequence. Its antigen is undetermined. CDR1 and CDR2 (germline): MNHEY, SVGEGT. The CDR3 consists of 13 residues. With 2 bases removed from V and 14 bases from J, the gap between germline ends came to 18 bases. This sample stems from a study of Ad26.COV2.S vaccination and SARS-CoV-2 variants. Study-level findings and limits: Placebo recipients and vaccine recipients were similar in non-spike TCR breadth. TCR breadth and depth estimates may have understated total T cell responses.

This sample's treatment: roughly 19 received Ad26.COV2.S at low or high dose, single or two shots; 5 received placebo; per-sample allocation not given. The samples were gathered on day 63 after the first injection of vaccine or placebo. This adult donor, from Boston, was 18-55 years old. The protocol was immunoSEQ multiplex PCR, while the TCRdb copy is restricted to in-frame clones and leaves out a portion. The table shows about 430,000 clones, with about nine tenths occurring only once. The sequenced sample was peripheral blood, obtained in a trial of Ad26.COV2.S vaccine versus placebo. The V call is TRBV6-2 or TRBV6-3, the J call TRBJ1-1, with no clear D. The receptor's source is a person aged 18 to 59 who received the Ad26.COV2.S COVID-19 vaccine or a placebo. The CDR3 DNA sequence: TGTGCCAGCAGTTACCCCCCCCGGGGATATGTATTCTTT. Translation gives CASSYPPRGYVFF.